These 17 T cell receptor beta chains were all obtained from the same sample, sequenced in a study of B cell selection in AIRE deficiency (dated by TCRdb to 2018 to 2020). Regulatory T cells were sorted as cells that were CD4+CD25hiCD127low/negative. Libraries came from the immunoSEQ multiplex PCR assay. TCRdb's version of the immuneACCESS table is confined to in-frame rearrangements and falls short of the full clone set. An unresolved V gene accounts for under half of the shortfall where checked; the remainder is of unknown origin. This sample holds 13,000 to 15,000 clones; about 92% were observed only once. Clones ranked in the top ten supply approximately 1% of the sample. The sequenced material came from Tregs sorted from PBMCs. These receptors were obtained from a human donor with AIRE deficiency.

This clone is medium-sized within its sample. The chain uses TRBV7-9 and TRBJ1-1; 7 nucleotides agree with TRBD1. CDR1 is SEHNR and CDR2 is FQNEAQ in the germline V gene (reference sequence). V shed 4 bases and J 4 bases; nucleotides not matched to a gene: 3. This CDR3 is 13 amino acids long. The CDR3 spells CASSSTGVTEAFF. As DNA, the CDR3 is TGTGCCAGCAGCTCTACAGGGGTCACTGAAGCTTTCTTT. The full variable domain, its missing parts supplied by reference TRBV7-9 and TRBJ1-1, is DTGVSQNPRHKITKRGQNVTFRCDPISEHNRLYWYRQTLGQGPEFLTYFQNEAQLEKSRLLSDRFSAERPKGSFSTLEIQRTEQGDSAMYLCASSSTGVTEAFFGQGTRLTVV.

The chain links TRBV10-3 to TRBJ1-3; D is uncertain. Germline V gene sequence: CDR1 ENHRY, CDR2 SYGVKD. Trimming left V 4 bases short and J 2 bases short, with 9 bases between. The CDR3 extends over 14 amino acids. The CDR3 is CAISAGNPGNTIYF. In nucleotides, the CDR3 is TGTGCCATCAGTGCGGGGAACCCTGGAAACACCATATATTTT.

The chain combines TRBV30 with TRBJ2-7, with D perhaps assigned TRBD1 or TRBD2 (6 bases each). V was cut by 0 bases and J by 6 bases, with 18 bases left in between. CDR3 length: 15 residues. The germline CDR1 and CDR2 sequences are GTSNPN and SVGIG (reference sequence). The CDR3 DNA is TGTGCCTGGAGTGTCTATTGGGGGGCTTTAAGCGAGCAGTACTTC. Translating it yields CAWSVYWGALSEQYF.

The V and J genes are TRBV5-4 and TRBJ1-1; D possibly corresponds to TRBD1 (5 bases). Trimming cost V 4 bases and J 5 bases, with 18 bases left between them. Germline lookup yields CDR1 SGHNT and CDR2 YYREEE (reference sequence). The CDR3 has 15 amino acids. This CDR3 is CASSDIREGNTEAFF. As DNA, the CDR3 is TGTGCCAGCAGCGACATCCGGGAGGGGAATACTGAAGCTTTCTTT. Full variable domain (remainder filled in from reference TRBV5-4 and TRBJ1-1): ETGVTQSPTHLIKTRGQQVTLRCSSQSGHNTVSWYQQALGQGPQFIFQYYREEENGRGNFPPRFSGLQFPNYSSELNVNALELDDSALYLCASSDIREGNTEAFFGQGTRLTVV.

V is TRBV19 and J is TRBJ1-1; D uncertain. Germline V gene lookup returns CDR1 LNHDA and CDR2 SQIVND (reference sequence). CDR3 length: 15 amino acids. The germline V and J ends were trimmed by 1 base and 0 bases, with 9 bases remaining between them. The CDR3 sequence is CASSIAAGMNTEAFF. DNA of the CDR3: TGTGCCAGTAGTATAGCGGCAGGCATGAACACTGAAGCTTTCTTT.

The chain links TRBV29-1 to TRBJ2-7, with D hard to call. Per germline, CDR1 SQVTM and CDR2 ANQGSEA. This CDR3 is built from 15 residues. V lost 5 bases and J lost 2, with 19 bases in between. For the CDR3, the DNA is TGCAGCGTTAGGAACCTCGGATCGCGACCCTACGAGCAGTACTTC. This encodes CSVRNLGSRPYEQYF.

The chain combines TRBV7-2 with TRBJ2-3; tentatively, D is TRBD2 (6 bases). This CDR3 is 15 amino acids long. Germline CDR1 is SGHTA and CDR2 is FQGNSA. V lost 0 bases and J 1 base, leaving 8 bases between the germline ends. DNA of the CDR3: TGTGCCAGCAGCTTAGCCGGGAGAGGCACAGATACGCAGTATTTT. Translating gives CASSLAGRGTDTQYF.

This chain connects TRBV5-6 to TRBJ1-3, with D unclear. Germline assignment: CDR1 SGHDT and CDR2 YYEEEE. This CDR3 comprises 15 residues. Trimming cost V 1 base and J 4 bases, with 12 bases left between them. This CDR3 reads CASSLLGRTGNTIYF. The DNA for the CDR3 is TGTGCCAGCAGCTTGTTGGGGAGAACGGGAAACACCATATATTTT.

This chain joins TRBV27 and TRBJ2-2; 8 bases align to TRBD1. Germline V gene lookup returns CDR1 MNHEY and CDR2 SMNVEV (reference sequence). The CDR3 has 13 amino acids. Losses at the gene ends were 5 bases for V and 7 bases for J; bases not matched to a gene: 3. The CDR3 region has the DNA TGTGCCAGCAGTAGGACAGGGAGCGGGGAGCTGTTTTTT. Translating gives CASSRTGSGELFF.

This chain connects TRBV9 to TRBJ2-1; 11 nucleotides match TRBD2. This CDR3 spans 17 amino acids. Trimming cost V 3 bases and J 7 bases; bases outside gene matches: 12. Germline CDR1 and CDR2: SGDLS and YYNGEE. The DNA for the CDR3 is TGTGCCAGCAGCGGGGGAGGACTAGCGGGTAAGGGGAATGAGCAGTTCTTC. Translating it yields CASSGGGLAGKGNEQFF.

The chain employs TRBV4-3 and TRBJ2-7; D not resolved. This CDR3 contains 13 residues. CDR1 and CDR2 from the germline V gene are LGHNA and YSLEER. Trimming cost V 1 base and J 4 bases, with 8 bases left between them. CDR3 coding DNA: TGCGCCAGCAGCCAAGTATTTGGGTACGAGCAGTACTTC. This gives the protein CASSQVFGYEQYF.

This clone was detected only once. CDR3 loop: CSARTGGDTQYF. CDR3 in DNA: TGCAGCGCAAGGACAGGGGGAGATACGCAGTATTTT. The chain couples TRBV29-1 to TRBJ2-3, with 10 bases identical to TRBD1. J was trimmed by 5 bases and V by 7 bases; bases with no gene match: 3. In germline, CDR1 is SQVTM, CDR2 ANQGSEA. CDR3 length equals 12 residues.

The table lists this clone with a few counts. V is TRBV5-1 and J is TRBJ2-7; 7 bases match TRBD2. Germline CDR1 reads SGHRS; CDR2 reads YFSETQ. The length of the CDR3 is 15 residues. V was pared by 1 base and J by 9 bases, with 13 bases of the junction left unmatched. DNA of the CDR3: TGCGCCAGCAGCTTGTTGTCTAGCGGCCCGGTGGGGCAGTACTTC. Translating gives CASSLLSSGPVGQYF.

The rearrangement uses TRBV11-2 and TRBJ2-7, with 9 bases that match TRBD2. The junction had 7 bases not matched to a gene; V was cut back by 4 bases and J by 3 bases. The CDR3 runs to 15 residues. In germline, CDR1 is SGHAT, CDR2 FQNNGV. CDR3 amino acids: CASSSLSGRYYEQYF. The CDR3 DNA reads as TGTGCCAGCAGCTCCCTTAGCGGGAGATACTACGAGCAGTACTTC.

The chain recombines TRBV28 with TRBJ2-5, with D perhaps assigned TRBD1 or TRBD2 (5 bases each). Trimming took 4 bases from V and 6 from J, leaving 21 bases between them. Per germline, CDR1 MDHEN and CDR2 SYDVKM. The CDR3 extends over 16 amino acids. CDR3 region: CASSSPPVEGWKTQYF. For the CDR3, the DNA is TGTGCCAGCAGTTCCCCTCCGGTAGAGGGGTGGAAGACCCAGTACTTC.

This CDR3 is CASSEYPGDYEQYF. CDR3 sequence (DNA): TGCGCCAGCAGTGAGTACCCAGGGGACTACGAGCAGTACTTC. The chain joins TRBV10-2 to TRBJ2-7, with a tentative D call TRBD1 (6 bases). CDR1 and CDR2 from the germline V gene are WSHSY and SAAADI. This CDR3 has 14 residues. V lost 1 base and J 3 bases, leaving 10 bases between the germline ends.

The chain is built from TRBV7-2 and TRBJ2-1; 8 nucleotides line up with TRBD1. The CDR3 is 13 residues long. Trimming cost V 6 bases and J 6 bases; bases outside gene matches: 4. Germline lookup yields CDR1 SGHTA and CDR2 FQGNSA. CDR3 residues: CASRPTGGNEQFF. The CDR3 bases are TGTGCCAGCAGACCAACAGGGGGCAATGAGCAGTTCTTC.